What follows is one T cell receptor beta chain and its context. This entry comes from a study of blood T cell repertoires in COVID-19. Looking at the study overall: PBMCs, B-cell-depleted T cells, or T cells were the source of the cDNA or gDNA that made up the material.

Trimming took 2 bases from V and 6 from J; bases not matched to a gene: 10. The V gene's germline CDR1 is KGHSH and CDR2 LQKENI. This CDR3 is built from 17 residues. Adults between about 18 and 89 years of age took part from more than 20 US areas. Self-reported history from a screening survey and questionnaire set each donor's cohort. Authors' data handling: Reference gene primer amplification gave estimated nucleated cell counts. Assay used: immunoSEQ multiplex PCR; TCRdb lists only in-frame clones, some missing. D and trimming come from the DNA, and the V and J calls and clone size come from that table. Of around 340,000 clones in the sample, around 86% are singletons; the top ten hold 4% to 5%.

The rearrangement uses TRBV18 and TRBJ2-1; 10 nucleotides agree with TRBD2. Sequenced material: PBMCs or T cells enriched from blood (not recorded which). The sequence was collected from a woman aged 35 to 49 with acute COVID-19. The CDR3 DNA reads as TGTGCCAGCTCACCAGGGCTAGCGGGAGTTTCGGGCAATGAGCAGTTCTTC. Its protein product is CASSPGLAGVSGNEQFF. Complete variable domain (other parts from reference TRBV18 and TRBJ2-1): NAGVMQNPRHLVRRRGQEARLRCSPMKGHSHVYWYRQLPEEGLKFMVYLQKENIIDESGMPKERFSAEFPKEGPSILRIQQVVRGDSAAYFCASSPGLAGVSGNEQFFGPGTRLTVL.